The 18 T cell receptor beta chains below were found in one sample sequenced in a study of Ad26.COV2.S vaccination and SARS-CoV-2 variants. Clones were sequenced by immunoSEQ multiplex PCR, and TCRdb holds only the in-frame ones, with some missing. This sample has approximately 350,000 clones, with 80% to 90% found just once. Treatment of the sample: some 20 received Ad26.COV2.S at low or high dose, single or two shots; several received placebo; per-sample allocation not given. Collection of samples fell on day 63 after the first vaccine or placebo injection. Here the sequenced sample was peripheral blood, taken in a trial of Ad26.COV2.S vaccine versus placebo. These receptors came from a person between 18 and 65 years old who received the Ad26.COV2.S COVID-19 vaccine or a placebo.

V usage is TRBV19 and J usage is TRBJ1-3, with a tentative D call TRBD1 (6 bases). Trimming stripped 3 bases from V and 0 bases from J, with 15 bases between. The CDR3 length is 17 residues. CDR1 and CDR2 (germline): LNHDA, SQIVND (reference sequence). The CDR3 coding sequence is TGTGCCAGTAGTATGGGGGCCGGGAGTGCCTCTGGAAACACCATATATTTT. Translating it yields CASSMGAGSASGNTIYF.

The CDR3 here is CASSTGTGTAEAFF. The CDR3 nucleotides read TGTGCCAGCAGCACCGGGACAGGGACGGCTGAAGCTTTCTTT. The rearrangement uses TRBV9 and TRBJ1-1, with 9 bases aligning to TRBD1. Trimming removed 4 bases from V and 6 bases from J; junction bases left unmatched: 7. From germline, CDR1 is SGDLS and CDR2 YYNGEE. CDR3 length: 14 residues.

Here the CDR3 reads CASSLELAGSDTQYF. CDR3 coding DNA: TGTGCCAGCAGTTTGGAACTAGCGGGGTCAGATACGCAGTATTTT. The chain uses TRBV11-2 and TRBJ2-3, with 10 bases that match TRBD2. Germline V gene sequence: CDR1 SGHAT, CDR2 FQNNGV. Unmatched junction bases numbered 7, after V lost 6 bases and J lost 4 bases. The CDR3 sequence is 15 residues long.

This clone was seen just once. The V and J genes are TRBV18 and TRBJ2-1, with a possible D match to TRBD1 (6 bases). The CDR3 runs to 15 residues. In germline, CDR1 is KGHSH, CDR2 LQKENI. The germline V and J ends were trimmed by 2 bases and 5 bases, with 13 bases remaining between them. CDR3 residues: CASSPFLQGDNEQFF. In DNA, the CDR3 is TGTGCCAGCTCACCATTTCTACAGGGTGACAATGAGCAGTTCTTC. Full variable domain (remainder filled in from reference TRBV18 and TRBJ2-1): NAGVMQNPRHLVRRRGQEARLRCSPMKGHSHVYWYRQLPEEGLKFMVYLQKENIIDESGMPKERFSAEFPKEGPSILRIQQVVRGDSAAYFCASSPFLQGDNEQFFGPGTRLTVL.

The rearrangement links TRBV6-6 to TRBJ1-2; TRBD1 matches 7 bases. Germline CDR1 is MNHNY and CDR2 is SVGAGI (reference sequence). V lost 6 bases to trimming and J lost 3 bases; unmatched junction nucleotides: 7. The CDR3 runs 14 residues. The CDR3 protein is CASSGTENYYGYTF. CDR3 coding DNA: TGTGCCAGCAGCGGGACAGAAAACTACTATGGCTACACCTTC.

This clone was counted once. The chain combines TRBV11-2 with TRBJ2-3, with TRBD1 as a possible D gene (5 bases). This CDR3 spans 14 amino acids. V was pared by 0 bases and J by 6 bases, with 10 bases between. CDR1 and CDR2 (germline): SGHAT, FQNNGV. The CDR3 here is CASSLEVGVDTQYF. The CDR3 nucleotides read TGTGCCAGCAGCTTAGAAGTAGGGGTGGATACGCAGTATTTT.

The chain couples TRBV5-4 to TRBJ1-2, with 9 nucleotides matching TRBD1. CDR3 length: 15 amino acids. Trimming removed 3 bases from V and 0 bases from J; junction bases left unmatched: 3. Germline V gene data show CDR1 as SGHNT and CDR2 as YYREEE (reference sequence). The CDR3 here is CASSWGTGSNYGYTF. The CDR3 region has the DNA TGTGCCAGCAGCTGGGGGACAGGGTCTAACTATGGCTACACCTTC. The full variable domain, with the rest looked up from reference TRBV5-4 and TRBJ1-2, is ETGVTQSPTHLIKTRGQQVTLRCSSQSGHNTVSWYQQALGQGPQFIFQYYREEENGRGNFPPRFSGLQFPNYSSELNVNALELDDSALYLCASSWGTGSNYGYTFGSGTRLTVV.

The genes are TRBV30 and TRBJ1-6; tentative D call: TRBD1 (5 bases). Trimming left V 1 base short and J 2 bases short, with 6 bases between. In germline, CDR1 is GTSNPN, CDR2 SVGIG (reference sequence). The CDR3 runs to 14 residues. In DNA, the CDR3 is TGTGCCTGGAGTGAGGGGACCTATAATTCACCCCTCCACTTT. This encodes CAWSEGTYNSPLHF.

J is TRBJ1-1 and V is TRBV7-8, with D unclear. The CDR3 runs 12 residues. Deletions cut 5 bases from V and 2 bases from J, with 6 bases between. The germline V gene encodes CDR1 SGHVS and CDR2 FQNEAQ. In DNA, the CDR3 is TGTGCCAGCAGCCCGTACAACACTGAAGCTTTCTTT. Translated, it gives CASSPYNTEAFF.

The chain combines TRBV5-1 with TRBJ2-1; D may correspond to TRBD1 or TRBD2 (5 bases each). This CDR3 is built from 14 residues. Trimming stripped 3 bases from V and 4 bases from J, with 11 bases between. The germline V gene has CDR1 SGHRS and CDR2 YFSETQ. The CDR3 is CASSWGTEYNEQFF. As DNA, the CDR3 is TGCGCCAGCAGCTGGGGGACGGAGTACAATGAGCAGTTCTTC. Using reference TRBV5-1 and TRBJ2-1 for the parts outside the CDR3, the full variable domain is KAGVTQTPRYLIKTRGQQVTLSCSPISGHRSVSWYQQTPGQGLQFLFEYFSETQRNKGNFPGRFSGRQFSNSRSEMNVSTLELGDSALYLCASSWGTEYNEQFFGPGTRLTVL.

The CDR3 bases are TGTGCCATCAGTGAGTCGATGGTCCGGGACACTCAGAACACTGAAGCTTTCTTT. Encoded protein: CAISESMVRDTQNTEAFF. The chain is built from TRBV10-3 and TRBJ1-1; possible D gene TRBD1, 6 bases. This CDR3 spans 18 amino acids. Germline V gene sequence: CDR1 ENHRY, CDR2 SYGVKD. V shed 0 bases and J shed 1 base, with 18 bases lying between them.

The CDR3 bases are TGTGCCAGCAGTTACTCTCAGGGGGAGGCTTACGAGCAGTACTTC. Protein: CASSYSQGEAYEQYF. The chain employs TRBV6-6 and TRBJ2-7; possible D gene TRBD1, 7 bases. Per germline, CDR1 MNHNY and CDR2 SVGAGI (reference sequence). The V and J ends lost 0 bases and 4 bases respectively, with 13 bases between them. The CDR3 is made up of 15 amino acids.

CDR3 loop: CSVANPGQGTTEAFF. The DNA of the CDR3 is TGCAGCGTGGCGAATCCGGGACAGGGGACCACTGAAGCTTTCTTT. V gene TRBV29-1 combines with J gene TRBJ1-1, with TRBD1 matching 10 bases. The trim removed 6 bases at V and 4 bases at J, leaving 11 bases unmatched. Germline V lookup: CDR1 SQVTM, CDR2 ANQGSEA. The CDR3 loop spans 15 amino acids. Combining the CDR3 with reference TRBV29-1 and TRBJ1-1 gives the whole variable domain SAVISQKPSRDICQRGTSLTIQCQVDSQVTMMFWYRQQPGQSLTLIATANQGSEATYESGFVIDKFPISRPNLTFSTLTVSNMSPEDSSIYLCSVANPGQGTTEAFFGQGTRLTVV.

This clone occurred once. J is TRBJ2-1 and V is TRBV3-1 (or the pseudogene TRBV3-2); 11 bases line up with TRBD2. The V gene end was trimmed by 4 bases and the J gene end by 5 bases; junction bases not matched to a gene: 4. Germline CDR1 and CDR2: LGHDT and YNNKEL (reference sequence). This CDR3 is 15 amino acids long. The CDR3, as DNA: TGTGCCAGCAGCCCCACTAGCGGGGGCAACAATGAGCAGTTCTTC. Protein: CASSPTSGGNNEQFF.

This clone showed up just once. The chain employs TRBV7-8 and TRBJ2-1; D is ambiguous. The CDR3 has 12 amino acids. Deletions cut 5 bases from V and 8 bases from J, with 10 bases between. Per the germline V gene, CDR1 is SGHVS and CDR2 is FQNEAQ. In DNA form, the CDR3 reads TGTGCCAGCAGCCAGACCCTGTATGAGCAGTTCTTC. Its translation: CASSQTLYEQFF.

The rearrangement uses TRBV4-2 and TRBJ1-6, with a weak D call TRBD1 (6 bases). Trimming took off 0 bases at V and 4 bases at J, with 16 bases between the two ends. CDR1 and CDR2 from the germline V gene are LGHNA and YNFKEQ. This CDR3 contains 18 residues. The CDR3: CASSQDRRGFKYNSPLHF. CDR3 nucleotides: TGTGCCAGCAGCCAAGATCGGAGGGGGTTTAAGTATAATTCACCCCTCCACTTT.

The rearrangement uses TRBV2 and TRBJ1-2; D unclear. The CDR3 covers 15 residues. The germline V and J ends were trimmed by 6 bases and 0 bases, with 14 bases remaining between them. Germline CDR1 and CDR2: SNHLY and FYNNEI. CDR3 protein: CASRPWLQTNYGYTF. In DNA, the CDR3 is TGTGCCAGCAGGCCCTGGTTACAAACTAACTATGGCTACACCTTC. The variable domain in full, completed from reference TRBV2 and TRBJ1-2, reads EPEVTQTPSHQVTQMGQEVILRCVPISNHLYFYWYRQILGQKVEFLVSFYNNEISEKSEIFDDQFSVERPDGSNFTLKIRSTKLEDSAMYFCASRPWLQTNYGYTFGSGTRLTVV.

CDR3 amino acids: CASSGLPNTEAFF. The CDR3, as DNA: TGTGCCAGCAGCGGACTGCCGAACACTGAAGCTTTCTTT. The gene calls are TRBV2 and TRBJ1-1; D gene uncertain. CDR3 size: 13 residues. V was pared by 6 bases and J by 1 base, with 9 bases between. Germline CDR1 and CDR2: SNHLY and FYNNEI.